The 23 T cell receptor beta chains in this list originate from one sample, sequenced in a study of blood T cell repertoires in COVID-19. The data were produced by immunoSEQ multiplex PCR, yet TCRdb's version contains in-frame clones alone and is incomplete. Found here are roughly 14,000 clones, approximately 87% of them singletons; the top ten hold 33%. The sample taken for sequencing was peripheral blood. These receptors were taken from a human donor in a cohort sampled during active COVID-19.

This sequence joins TRBV5-1 and TRBJ2-7, with TRBD1 identical over 9 bases. Germline values: CDR1 SGHRS, CDR2 YFSETQ. After removal of 3 bases from V and 3 bases from J, the junction contained 7 bases not matched to a gene. CDR3 length: 15 amino acids. CDR3 residues: CASSSGQGGYYEQYF. The DNA for the CDR3 is TGCGCCAGCAGCTCGGGACAGGGCGGCTACTACGAGCAGTACTTC. Drawing the rest from reference TRBV5-1 and TRBJ2-7, the complete variable domain is KAGVTQTPRYLIKTRGQQVTLSCSPISGHRSVSWYQQTPGQGLQFLFEYFSETQRNKGNFPGRFSGRQFSNSRSEMNVSTLELGDSALYLCASSSGQGGYYEQYFGPGTRLTVT.

The chain combines TRBV5-1 with TRBJ2-7, with 7 bases fitting TRBD1. The CDR3 length is 13 residues. From germline, CDR1 is SGHRS and CDR2 YFSETQ. The V and J ends lost 0 bases and 5 bases, in that order; junction bases with no gene match: 2. This CDR3 is CASSLGQGHEQYF. The CDR3 nucleotides read TGCGCCAGCAGCTTGGGACAGGGACACGAGCAGTACTTC.

This sequence joins TRBV7-9 and TRBJ1-2; D unresolved. V was shortened by 2 bases and J by 0 bases, with 7 bases between the two germline ends. CDR3 length: 14 residues. Germline-derived CDR1 and CDR2 are SEHNR and FQNEAQ (reference sequence). The CDR3 DNA follows: TGTGCCAGCAGCTTATCCGGGGCTAACTATGGCTACACCTTC. This gives the protein CASSLSGANYGYTF.

This sequence joins TRBV27 and TRBJ2-1; D ambiguous. Between the trimmed V and J ends, which lost 3 bases and 8 bases, there was a span of 5 bases. The CDR3 is made up of 11 amino acids. Germline CDR1 reads MNHEY; CDR2 reads SMNVEV (reference sequence). For the CDR3, the DNA is TGTGCCAGCAGTTTCACGGATGAGCAGTTCTTC. Amino acid sequence: CASSFTDEQFF.

The chain carries TRBV6-4 and TRBJ2-3; D is possibly TRBD2 (6 bases). The CDR3 extends over 15 amino acids. V lost 6 bases and J 5 bases, leaving 18 bases between the germline ends. In germline, CDR1 is MRHNA, CDR2 SNTAGT. CDR3 in DNA: TGTGCCAGCAGCCCCCGGTCGGGAGCCGTAGATACGCAGTATTTT. Amino acid sequence: CASSPRSGAVDTQYF.

This clone was found once. V gene TRBV6-5 combines with J gene TRBJ1-2; 11 nucleotides line up with TRBD1. The CDR3 is 15 amino acids. Germline V gene data show CDR1 as MNHEY and CDR2 as SVGAGI. V was pared by 3 bases and J by 3 bases, with 3 bases of the junction left unmatched. In nucleotides, the CDR3 is TGTGCCAGCAGTTATGGGACAGGGGGGCACTATGGCTACACCTTC. This encodes CASSYGTGGHYGYTF.

The chain has TRBV30 and TRBJ1-2; tentatively, D is TRBD1 (5 bases). The CDR3 covers 14 residues. The germline V gene encodes CDR1 GTSNPN and CDR2 SVGIG (reference sequence). V was cut by 3 bases and J by 5 bases, with 16 bases left in between. The CDR3 DNA reads TGTGCCTGGAGCCTACAGGCGTCCCCTTATGGCTACACCTTC. As protein: CAWSLQASPYGYTF.

The V call is TRBV13, the J call TRBJ2-1, with 8 bases fitting TRBD2. The V gene's germline CDR1 is PRHDT and CDR2 FYEKMQ (reference sequence). V was pared by 5 bases and J by 1 base, with 10 bases of the junction left unmatched. The CDR3 runs 17 residues. The DNA of the CDR3 is TGTGCCAGCAGCCCTGCTGGTAGCGGGGCATCCTACAATGAGCAGTTCTTC. Its protein product is CASSPAGSGASYNEQFF.

This clone was seen only a few times. The chain joins TRBV27 to TRBJ1-2; weak D call: TRBD1 (6 bases). The CDR3 length is 15 residues. Germline CDR1 is MNHEY and CDR2 is SMNVEV (reference sequence). Trimming took off 5 bases at V and 4 bases at J, with 17 bases between the two ends. CDR3 nucleotide sequence: TGTGCCAGCAGTACGCAGGACAGTGCCTTCTATGGCTACACCTTC. It specifies CASSTQDSAFYGYTF.

The gene calls are TRBV4-1 and TRBJ2-3; 7 bases align to TRBD1. The germline gives CDR1 MGHRA, CDR2 YSYEKL. CDR3 size: 16 residues. V lost 0 bases, J lost 2 bases, and 5 bases stayed unmatched. In DNA, the CDR3 is TGCGCCAGCAGCCAAGATCAGGGGGTACTCACAGATACGCAGTATTTT. Amino acids: CASSQDQGVLTDTQYF.

V and J are TRBV6-5 and TRBJ2-2; TRBD1 agrees at 8 bases. Germline loops: CDR1 MNHEY, CDR2 SVGAGI. The CDR3 sequence is 16 residues long. V gave up 0 bases and J gave up 6 bases; unmatched junction bases: 6. CDR3 bases: TGTGCCAGCAGTTACTCAACAGGGGGTACGCCCGGGGAGCTGTTTTTT. The encoded protein is CASSYSTGGTPGELFF.

This clone was observed a single time. The V and J genes are TRBV2 and TRBJ2-5, with a weak D call TRBD2 (5 bases). The CDR3 extends over 13 amino acids. Trimming took 0 bases from V and 9 from J, leaving 11 bases between them. Germline values: CDR1 SNHLY, CDR2 FYNNEI. For the CDR3, the DNA is TGTGCCAGCAGTGAAGCGCTGATCGGGGCCCAGTACTTC. Protein: CASSEALIGAQYF.

J is TRBJ2-6 and V is TRBV5-1, with 8 nucleotides matching TRBD2. The CDR3 spans 16 residues. The junction had 8 bases not matched to a gene; V was cut back by 6 bases and J by 3 bases. From germline, CDR1 is SGHRS and CDR2 YFSETQ. The CDR3 spells CASTPGGGNGANVLTF. In DNA form, the CDR3 reads TGCGCCAGCACCCCGGGAGGGGGAAATGGGGCCAACGTCCTGACTTTC.

The V and J genes are TRBV19 and TRBJ2-7; the match to TRBD1 covers 11 bases. Germline values: CDR1 LNHDA, CDR2 SQIVND (reference sequence). The CDR3 is 16 residues long. The ends lost 5 bases at V and 3 bases at J; junction bases unmatched: 9. The CDR3 bases are TGTGCCAGTAGTGCTTTTTCCGGGACAGGGGGCTACGAGCAGTACTTC. Residues: CASSAFSGTGGYEQYF.

This chain joins TRBV2 and TRBJ2-3, with TRBD2 identical over 10 bases. Per germline, CDR1 SNHLY and CDR2 FYNNEI. V was clipped by 2 bases and J by 6 bases; unmatched bases: 2. The CDR3 runs to 14 residues. CDR3 in DNA: TGTGCCAGCAGTGAAAGAGCGGGGGGGGATACGCAGTATTTT. It encodes CASSERAGGDTQYF.

The genes are TRBV4-2 and TRBJ1-2; D might be TRBD1 (5 bases). Trimming took 4 bases from V and 4 from J, leaving 7 bases between them. Germline V gives CDR1 LGHNA, CDR2 YNFKEQ. The CDR3 covers 12 residues. CDR3 loop: CASSPDTYGYTF. The CDR3, as DNA: TGTGCCAGCAGCCCGGACACCTATGGCTACACCTTC.

The count of this clone is one. This rearrangement joins TRBV19 to TRBJ2-5; 9 nucleotides agree with TRBD2. The germline V gene encodes CDR1 LNHDA and CDR2 SQIVND (reference sequence). The CDR3 consists of 15 residues. V lost 3 bases, J lost 1 base, and 3 bases stayed unmatched. In DNA form, the CDR3 reads TGTGCCAGTAGTATCCTGCGGGGGGGCCAAGAGACCCAGTACTTC. Residues: CASSILRGGQETQYF.

The gene calls are TRBV6-5 and TRBJ1-4; TRBD1 aligns across 9 bases. J was trimmed by 5 bases and V by 4 bases; bases with no gene match: 8. CDR1 is MNHEY and CDR2 is SVGAGI in the germline V gene. The length of the CDR3 is 16 residues. CDR3 in DNA: TGTGCCAGCAGTTCCCATTCACAGGGGGCGAATGAAAAACTGTTTTTT. Its protein product is CASSSHSQGANEKLFF.

The chain is built from TRBV7-2 and TRBJ2-1; 8 nucleotides line up with TRBD2. J was trimmed by 0 bases and V by 4 bases; bases with no gene match: 8. Germline V gene data show CDR1 as SGHTA and CDR2 as FQGNSA. The CDR3 covers 17 residues. The CDR3 here is CASSSPIGTSSYNEQFF. CDR3 coding DNA: TGTGCCAGCAGCTCCCCGATCGGGACTAGCTCCTACAATGAGCAGTTCTTC.

The CDR3, as DNA: TGTGCCAGCAGCACAGACAGGAGCACCTACAATGAGCAGTTCTTC. This sequence encodes CASSTDRSTYNEQFF. The rearrangement links TRBV5-6 to TRBJ2-1; the D gene is possibly TRBD1 (6 bases). The germline V gene has CDR1 SGHDT and CDR2 YYEEEE. This CDR3 is 15 amino acids long. Trimming cost V 4 bases and J 2 bases, with 13 bases left between them.

The chain has TRBV2 and TRBJ2-7, with no clear D. V lost 1 base and J 3 bases, leaving 7 bases between the germline ends. The CDR3 totals 13 residues. The germline V gene has CDR1 SNHLY and CDR2 FYNNEI. The CDR3 loop reads CASSEVSGYEQYF. The CDR3 DNA reads as TGTGCCAGCAGTGAAGTGTCAGGCTACGAGCAGTACTTC.

The chain combines TRBV7-3 with TRBJ2-1; no clear D gene. Germline V gene data show CDR1 as SGHTA and CDR2 as FQGTGA. V shed 4 bases and J shed 0 bases, with 4 bases lying between them. The CDR3 sequence is 13 residues long. Here the CDR3 DNA reads TGTGCCAGCAGCTCGGGCTCCTACAATGAGCAGTTCTTC. Protein product: CASSSGSYNEQFF.

The rearrangement uses TRBV12-3 or TRBV12-4 and TRBJ1-1; D remains ambiguous. Trimming left V 5 bases short and J 4 bases short, with 8 bases between. This CDR3 is 12 amino acids long. The CDR3 DNA reads TGTGCCAGCAGTCTAGGGAGCACTGAAGCTTTCTTT. It yields the protein CASSLGSTEAFF.